This TCR beta chain is from a study of T cell responses to AZD1222 COVID-19 vaccine. Whole-study context: It was second doses at about 4 or about 12 weeks that were pooled. Overall study results and limits: Vaccine-related CD4 TCRs covered spike, predominating at 160-218 and 743-854. Spike-specific TCR depth and breadth grew after two AZD1222 doses. Baseline serostatus was positive in only a handful of AZD1222 recipients.

Assay: immunoSEQ multiplex PCR; the TCRdb copy retains only in-frame clones and omits some. The sample has around 140,000 clones, just over 90% seen once; the top ten hold less than 9%. Worth noting for this clone: Its matching antigen is unknown.

Sequenced material: peripheral blood, taken on day 0 of AZD1222 vaccination. The receptor was isolated from an adult in good health.

This CDR3 reads CASSPQDSYGYTF. CDR3 nucleotide sequence: TGTGCCAGCAGTCCCCAGGACAGCTATGGCTACACCTTC. The chain recombines TRBV12-3 or TRBV12-4 with TRBJ1-2; the D gene is possibly TRBD1 (6 bases). CDR3 length: 13 amino acids. V was shortened by 5 bases and J by 4 bases, with 11 bases between the two germline ends.